The source of this TCR beta chain is a study of T-cell reconstitution after alpha-beta-depleted transplantation in children. Study conclusions and caveats: Diversity and T-cell counts at one year after transplant derived mostly from new T cells. Alpha-beta T cells present about two months after transplant were reported to originate from several hundred expanded graft clones. In some patients, recipient T cells and intrathymic progenitors surviving conditioning explained high day-60 diversity.

Ten or more counts support this clonotype. Its target is not known. The germline V gene has CDR1 SGHTA and CDR2 FQGNSA. The CDR3 is 17 amino acids. Deletions cut 2 bases from V and 7 bases from J, with 24 bases between. Unique molecular identifiers were incorporated when the TCRbeta library was constructed. TCRdb re-called the PCR reads with MiXCR, one entry per CDR3 protein. This sample has around 370,000 distinct CDR3 sequences; 15% to 20% occur once, and the top ten carry around 38%. The chain is built from TRBV7-2 and TRBJ2-7; D uncertain. This TCR was sampled from a male patient between 2 and 15 years old who had a stem cell transplant for acute lymphoblastic leukemia, so the T cells may come from the graft donor. Source: PBMCs, mostly from graft donor cells, taken 360 days after TCRalphabeta/CD19-depleted stem cell transplant. The CDR3 sequence: CASSLIGVGRLPTEQYF. CDR3 in DNA: TGTGCCAGCAGCTTAATCGGTGTCGGACGACTTCCTACGGAGCAGTACTTC.